These 20 T cell receptor beta chains were sequenced from one sample in a study of blood T cell repertoires in COVID-19. Here immunoSEQ multiplex PCR was the method, and the copy in TCRdb shows in-frame clones only, minus some. The table lists fewer than 500,000 clones, about 80% of them singletons. Sequencing used peripheral blood. All receptors come from a human donor with acute or convalescent COVID-19. The donor label of this sample is uncertain.

The V call is TRBV19, the J call TRBJ1-5; TRBD1 might be the D (6 bases). With 5 bases removed from V and 7 bases from J, the gap between germline ends came to 21 bases. Looked up from germline, CDR1 is LNHDA and CDR2 is SQIVND (reference sequence). There are 16 residues in the CDR3. Here the CDR3 reads CASSPLLGATGQPQHF. For the CDR3, the DNA is TGTGCCAGTAGTCCCCTATTGGGGGCCACAGGGCAGCCCCAGCATTTT.

The DNA of the CDR3 is TGTGCCAGCAGCTTAGGAATCACCTACGAGCAGTACTTC. Its protein product is CASSLGITYEQYF. V usage is TRBV13 and J usage is TRBJ2-7; no clear D gene. V was trimmed by 0 bases and J by 2 bases, leaving 5 bases between them. The length of the CDR3 is 13 residues. Germline-derived CDR1 and CDR2 are PRHDT and FYEKMQ (reference sequence).

V gene TRBV5-4 combines with J gene TRBJ2-1; possibly TRBD1 for D (5 bases). The CDR3 has 15 amino acids. Trimming removed 7 bases from V and 0 bases from J, with 14 bases in between. Germline loops: CDR1 SGHNT, CDR2 YYREEE (reference sequence). The CDR3 region is CASGQGLSSYNEQFF. CDR3 in DNA: TGTGCCAGCGGCCAGGGCTTAAGCTCCTACAATGAGCAGTTCTTC.

The V gene is TRBV6-5, the J gene TRBJ2-5; D unclear. The V and J ends lost 6 bases and 2 bases respectively, with 10 bases between them. Germline CDR1 is MNHEY and CDR2 is SVGAGI. The CDR3 runs to 13 residues. CDR3 nucleotide sequence: TGTGCCAGCAGGTCGAACTATCAAGAGACCCAGTACTTC. Translation: CASRSNYQETQYF.

The rearrangement uses TRBV20-1 and TRBJ1-2, with D perhaps matching TRBD1 (5 bases). V shed 2 bases and J shed 6 bases, with 7 bases lying between them. The germline V gene encodes CDR1 DFQATT and CDR2 SNEGSKA (reference sequence). CDR3 length: 11 residues. As DNA, the CDR3 is TGCAGTGCTAGACAGGGTCATGGCTACACCTTC. This sequence encodes CSARQGHGYTF.

The rearrangement links TRBV7-9 to TRBJ1-6; unclear D gene. The CDR3 covers 10 residues. The V and J ends lost 5 bases and 14 bases respectively, with 7 bases between them. Germline values: CDR1 SEHNR, CDR2 FQNEAQ (reference sequence). The CDR3 is CASSAGTLHF. The CDR3 bases are TGTGCCAGCAGCGCGGGAACCCTCCACTTT. The full variable domain, its missing parts supplied by reference TRBV7-9 and TRBJ1-6, is DTGVSQNPRHKITKRGQNVTFRCDPISEHNRLYWYRQTLGQGPEFLTYFQNEAQLEKSRLLSDRFSAERPKGSFSTLEIQRTEQGDSAMYLCASSAGTLHFGNGTRLTVT.

This sequence joins TRBV6-5 and TRBJ1-1; 8 positions agree with TRBD1. The CDR3 is 14 residues long. V dropped 2 bases and J dropped 7; count of bases not matched to a gene: 6. Germline V CDR1 and CDR2: MNHEY, SVGAGI. The CDR3 sequence: CASSYGDRGFEAFF. The DNA of the CDR3 is TGTGCCAGCAGTTACGGAGACAGGGGTTTTGAAGCTTTCTTT.

CDR3 nucleotide sequence: TGTGCCAGTAGACGAGGGCCCGCTAGCGGGGGGGCAAATGAGCAGTTCTTC. Translated: CASRRGPASGGANEQFF. The chain has TRBV19 and TRBJ2-1; 12 bases fit TRBD2. Germline CDR1 is LNHDA and CDR2 is SQIVND (reference sequence). Trimming cost V 6 bases and J 7 bases; bases outside gene matches: 13. The CDR3 runs to 17 residues. The full variable domain, its missing parts supplied by reference TRBV19 and TRBJ2-1, is DGGITQSPKYLFRKEGQNVTLSCEQNLNHDAMYWYRQDPGQGLRLIYYSQIVNDFQKGDIAEGYSVSREKKESFPLTVTSAQKNPTAFYLCASRRGPASGGANEQFFGPGTRLTVL.

The chain employs TRBV14 and TRBJ2-7; TRBD2 is a possible D gene (5 bases). V was clipped by 0 bases and J by 2 bases, with 17 bases between them. Germline values: CDR1 SGHDN, CDR2 FVKESK. The CDR3 loop spans 17 amino acids. CDR3 in DNA: TGTGCCAGCAGCCAAGATCGGGGAAAGGACCGCACCTACGAGCAGTACTTC. This encodes CASSQDRGKDRTYEQYF. The full variable domain, in which reference TRBV14 and TRBJ2-7 provide the parts outside the CDR3, is EAGVTQFPSHSVIEKGQTVTLRCDPISGHDNLYWYRRVMGKEIKFLLHFVKESKQDESGMPNNRFLAERTGGTYSTLKVQPAELEDSGVYFCASSQDRGKDRTYEQYFGPGTRLTVT.

The chain carries TRBV6-6 and TRBJ1-1; perhaps TRBD1 as D (5 bases). From germline, CDR1 is MNHNY and CDR2 SVGAGI (reference sequence). V lost 7 bases to trimming and J lost 10 bases, with 22 bases between them. This CDR3 has 14 residues. The CDR3 loop reads CASTAGRGTFGAFF. In nucleotides, the CDR3 is TGTGCCAGCACCGCAGGGAGAGGGACTTTTGGAGCTTTCTTT.

The chain links TRBV12-3 or TRBV12-4 to TRBJ1-6; perhaps TRBD1 as D (6 bases). Trimming pared 3 bases from V and 10 bases from J, leaving 10 bases between. This CDR3 contains 13 residues. The CDR3 spells CASSFRGNSPLHF. DNA for the CDR3: TGTGCCAGCAGTTTTAGGGGGAACTCACCCCTCCACTTT.

This clone was recorded a few times. The CDR3 sequence is CAISSGVTYEQYF. DNA of the CDR3: TGTGCCATCTCATCGGGAGTCACCTACGAGCAGTACTTC. The chain has TRBV10-3 and TRBJ2-7; tentative D call: TRBD2 (6 bases). Per the germline V gene, CDR1 is ENHRY and CDR2 is SYGVKD. V gave up 8 bases and J gave up 2 bases, with 13 bases separating them. This CDR3 region has 13 residues.

V is TRBV7-6 and J is TRBJ1-1; TRBD1 matches 11 bases. Germline V lookup: CDR1 SGHVS, CDR2 FNYEAQ. Trimming took 1 base from V and 4 from J; bases not matched to a gene: 2. The CDR3 runs to 15 residues. The CDR3 reads CASSLGGTGGTEAFF. The CDR3 DNA follows: TGTGCCAGCAGCTTAGGGGGGACAGGGGGCACTGAAGCTTTCTTT.

The chain links TRBV21-1 to TRBJ1-6; the D call in the table, TRBD1, was not verified against the DNA. TRBV21-1 is shown as a pseudogene. This CDR3 has 15 residues. CDR3 sequence reads: CASSSRTVNNSPLHF. The CDR3 nucleotides read TGTGCCAGCAGCAGCAGGACAGTCAATAATTCACCCCTCCACTTT.

The chain carries TRBV5-1 and TRBJ2-5; the D is unclear. The germline gives CDR1 SGHRS, CDR2 YFSETQ. The CDR3 runs to 16 residues. The ends were cut back, 0 bases at V and 5 bases at J, with 17 bases in the middle. CDR3 protein: CASSLGQFMVQETQYF. CDR3 in DNA: TGCGCCAGCAGCTTGGGTCAGTTTATGGTTCAGGAGACCCAGTACTTC.

Concerning this clone itself: An end of the junction differs from the germline gene, which may be a read error. This chain connects TRBV10-3 to TRBJ1-1; D remains ambiguous. CDR1 and CDR2 from the germline V gene are ENHRY and SYGVKD. This CDR3 spans 14 amino acids. The CDR3 region is CTISGNSRNTEAFF. The CDR3 nucleotides are TGTACCATCAGTGGTAACAGTCGGAACACTGAAGCTTTCTTT.

The chain is built from TRBV6-1 and TRBJ2-7, with TRBD1 matching 8 bases. V lost 4 bases, J lost 6 bases, and 17 bases stayed unmatched. CDR1 MNHNS and CDR2 SASEGT come from the germline V gene. The CDR3 consists of 17 residues. The CDR3 nucleotides are TGTGCCAGCAGTGTACAGAATAGAGGGGTACAGGGGGGCGAGCAGTACTTC. This codes for CASSVQNRGVQGGEQYF.

V usage is TRBV5-4 and J usage is TRBJ1-1; D not certain. Trimming shortened V by 1 base and J by 7 bases, and 8 bases separated the two germline ends. This CDR3 has 12 residues. Germline V CDR1 and CDR2: SGHNT, YYREEE (reference sequence). CDR3 sequence (DNA): TGTGCCAGCAGCTTGAGCGGGCATGAAGCTTTCTTT. It translates to CASSLSGHEAFF.

This clone was counted many times. V and J are TRBV2 and TRBJ1-2, with TRBD1 matching over 7 bases. This CDR3 contains 13 residues. CDR1 is SNHLY and CDR2 is FYNNEI in the germline V gene. The V and J ends lost 7 bases and 6 bases, in that order; junction bases with no gene match: 8. The CDR3, as DNA: TGTGCCAGCACCAGAACAGGGGACGATGGCTACACCTTC. Residues: CASTRTGDDGYTF.

J is TRBJ2-7 and V is TRBV10-2; the D gene is possibly TRBD2 (6 bases). The V gene lost 6 bases and the J gene lost 3 bases, with 21 bases spanning the gap. The V gene's germline CDR1 is WSHSY and CDR2 SAAADI. CDR3 size: 16 residues. This CDR3 reads CASREPGRSSGYEQYF. CDR3 DNA sequence: TGCGCCAGCAGAGAACCAGGGAGGAGTTCCGGCTACGAGCAGTACTTC.